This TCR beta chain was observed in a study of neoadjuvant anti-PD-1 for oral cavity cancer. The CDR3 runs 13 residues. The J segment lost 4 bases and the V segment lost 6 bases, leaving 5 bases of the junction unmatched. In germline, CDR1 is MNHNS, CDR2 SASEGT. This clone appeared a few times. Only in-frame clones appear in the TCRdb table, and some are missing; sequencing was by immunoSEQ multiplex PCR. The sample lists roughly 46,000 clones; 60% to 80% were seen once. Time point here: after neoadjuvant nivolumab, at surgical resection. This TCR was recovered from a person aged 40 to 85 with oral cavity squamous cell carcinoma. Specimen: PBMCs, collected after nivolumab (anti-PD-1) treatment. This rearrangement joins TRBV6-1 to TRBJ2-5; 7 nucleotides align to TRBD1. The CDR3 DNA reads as TGTGCCAGCAGGGGGACAGTAAGAGAGACCCAGTACTTC. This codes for CASRGTVRETQYF.